This T cell receptor beta chain appears in the sequencing data of a study of shared clonotypes between healthy human individuals. In the CD4+ fraction, cells were divided into CD45RA+ naive and CD45RA-negative memory subsets. The V and J ends lost 8 bases and 4 bases respectively, with 21 bases between them. The CDR3 is 15 residues long. Germline V gene sequence: CDR1 MNHEY, CDR2 SVGAGI. The run depth of the assay was deep. The data were produced by immunoSEQ multiplex PCR, yet TCRdb's version contains in-frame clones alone and is incomplete. The table lists 2 million to 2.5 million clones, just under 95% of them singletons.

The J gene is TRBJ2-7, the V gene TRBV6-5; a possible D gene is TRBD1 (6 bases). Sample: naive CD4+ T cells from PBMCs. Sample subset: CD45RA+ positively selected. The sequence derives from a man aged 18 to 29 in good health. Some clones in this sample may be carry-over from other donors' samples. The CDR3 here is CASGTPRQGFYEQYF. The CDR3 nucleotides are TGTGCCAGCGGAACCCCGAGGCAGGGGTTTTACGAGCAGTACTTC.